These 12 T cell receptor beta chains came from one sample sequenced in a study of identical twins. TCRdb redid the calling of the 5' RACE reads with MiXCR, one entry per CDR3 protein. Of about 890,000 distinct CDR3 sequences listed, more than 9% are singletons. This same sample was also taken into another study, of yellow fever vaccine responses in identical twins.

Sequences were obtained from PBMCs. Receptor source: a woman aged 18-30 years in good health.

This clonotype was observed a handful of times. The rearrangement links TRBV7-9 to TRBJ2-1, with a possible D match to TRBD2 (6 bases). Germline CDR1 and CDR2: SEHNR and FQNEAQ (reference sequence). The V end was cut by 6 bases, the J end by 4 bases, with 19 bases between. There are 16 residues in the CDR3. CDR3 DNA sequence: TGTGCCAGCAGTCAAGATGTGGCGGGGCGATACAATGAGCAGTTCTTC. It yields the protein CASSQDVAGRYNEQFF.

The rearrangement links TRBV2 to TRBJ2-7; 9 bases map to TRBD2. CDR3 length: 18 residues. The V gene's germline CDR1 is SNHLY and CDR2 FYNNEI. The junction had 23 bases not matched to a gene; V was cut back by 11 bases and J by 3 bases. The CDR3 region has the DNA TGTGCCTTCAGTTTAACGGCTAGCGGGATATCACGTTACTACGAGCAGTACTTC. It is translated as CAFSLTASGISRYYEQYF.

This clonotype was counted only a few times. This chain joins TRBV5-1 and TRBJ2-2; 9 bases agree with TRBD1. The CDR3 contains 16 residues. CDR1 is SGHRS and CDR2 is YFSETQ in the germline V gene. V was pared by 4 bases and J by 5 bases, with 9 bases of the junction left unmatched. The CDR3 DNA reads as TGCGCCAGCAGCCGTGGACAGGGGCCCGGTACCGGGGAGCTGTTTTTT. Residues: CASSRGQGPGTGELFF.

This chain uses TRBV29-1 with TRBJ1-2; 7 bases agree with TRBD1. The CDR3 has 13 residues. The germline V gene encodes CDR1 SQVTM and CDR2 ANQGSEA. With V trimmed by 4 bases and J by 4 bases, 6 bases remained unmatched. CDR3 sequence: CSVGETGIYGYTF. For the CDR3, the DNA is TGCAGCGTTGGGGAGACAGGGATCTATGGCTACACCTTC.

The CDR3 DNA is TGTGCCAGCAGTTTATCTTGGGCAGGGACTAGCGTCTACAATGAGCAGTTCTTC. Translating gives CASSLSWAGTSVYNEQFF. The chain uses TRBV27 and TRBJ2-1; 10 bases fit TRBD2. This CDR3 is 18 amino acids long. Germline CDR1 MNHEY, CDR2 SMNVEV (reference sequence). V was pared by 0 bases and J by 3 bases, with 8 bases of the junction left unmatched.

This clonotype was picked up a small number of times. The chain uses TRBV14 and TRBJ1-2; possibly TRBD1 for D (6 bases). V was clipped by 3 bases and J by 8 bases, with 13 bases between them. The CDR3 length is 13 residues. Per germline, CDR1 SGHDN and CDR2 FVKESK. The CDR3 DNA reads TGTGCCAGCAGCCACCTTACAGGGAACGGCTACACCTTC. Its translation is CASSHLTGNGYTF.

This clonotype was seen many times. The CDR3 protein is CASSTYGSPNNEKLFF. DNA for the CDR3: TGTGCCAGCAGCACCTACGGGAGTCCGAACAATGAAAAACTGTTTTTT. V and J are TRBV12-3 or TRBV12-4 and TRBJ1-4, with D uncertain. This CDR3 comprises 16 residues. The V and J ends lost 6 bases and 5 bases respectively, with 19 bases between them.

The chain employs TRBV11-2 and TRBJ2-7; D is unclear. CDR3 length: 12 amino acids. CDR1 is SGHAT and CDR2 is FQNNGV in the germline V gene. V dropped 3 bases and J dropped 7 bases, with 10 bases sitting between them. CDR3 loop: CASSFQSAEQYV. The CDR3 DNA follows: TGTGCCAGCAGCTTTCAATCAGCGGAGCAGTACGTC.

This clonotype showed up just a few times. V and J are TRBV20-1 and TRBJ2-3; TRBD2 matches 7 bases. The CDR3 has 17 amino acids. With 0 bases clipped from V and 1 base from J, the junction kept 10 bases outside the gene matches. CDR1 and CDR2 from the germline V gene are DFQATT and SNEGSKA (reference sequence). DNA for the CDR3: TGCAGTGCTAGAGAGTACGGCGGCGGGAGCCGCACAGATACGCAGTATTTT. This codes for CSAREYGGGSRTDTQYF.

About this clonotype: A junction end diverges from the germline sequence, so it may reflect a read error. The gene calls are TRBV7-9 and TRBJ2-7; D might be TRBD2 (6 bases). CDR1 SEHNR and CDR2 FQNEAQ come from the germline V gene (reference sequence). The CDR3 sequence is 15 residues long. The CDR3 spells CASSPSGVLFEVWHF. The CDR3 DNA is TGTGCCAGCAGCCCCTCGGGAGTCCTGTTCGAGGTTTGGCACTTC. Filled out from reference TRBV7-9 and TRBJ2-7, the complete variable domain reads DTGVSQNPRHKITKRGQNVTFRCDPISEHNRLYWYRQTLGQGPEFLTYFQNEAQLEKSRLLSDRFSAERPKGSFSTLEIQRTEQGDSAMYLCASSPSGVLFEVWHFGPGTRLTVT.

The CDR3 here is CASSQVGTAVYEQYF. DNA for the CDR3: TGTGCCAGCAGCCAAGTGGGGACAGCGGTCTACGAGCAGTACTTC. The chain links TRBV14 to TRBJ2-7; 7 bases fit TRBD1. Germline V gene sequence: CDR1 SGHDN, CDR2 FVKESK. The junction had 6 bases not matched to a gene; V was cut back by 1 base and J by 3 bases. The CDR3 totals 15 residues.

V usage is TRBV5-1 and J usage is TRBJ2-5, with D perhaps matching TRBD2 (7 bases). The CDR3 spans 15 residues. V dropped 0 bases and J dropped 5 bases, with 14 bases sitting between them. Germline V lookup: CDR1 SGHRS, CDR2 YFSETQ. The chain's CDR3 is CASSLGSGGTETQYF. The CDR3 DNA follows: TGCGCCAGCAGCTTGGGGTCGGGGGGCACCGAGACCCAGTACTTC.